These T cell receptor beta chains were read from a single sample in a study of cytomegalovirus exposure and HLA in healthy donors. The data were produced by immunoSEQ multiplex PCR, yet TCRdb's version contains in-frame clones alone and is incomplete. The table has approximately 170,000 clones, around 80% seen once; the top ten hold less than 0.9%. Sequences were obtained from PBMCs. The receptors were gathered from a female donor in good health and CMV-seronegative. Each CDR3 is given with its conserved first and last residue. Fields, in order: D gene, V gene, J gene, CDR3 protein. A D gene is named only where the DNA matches it firmly.

d_gene: NA
v_gene: TRBV7-8
j_gene: TRBJ1-2
CDR3aa: CASSLDRVGYTF

d_gene: TRBD1
v_gene: TRBV27
j_gene: TRBJ2-7
CDR3aa: CASSLTGGNYEQYF

d_gene: NA
v_gene: TRBV10-2
j_gene: TRBJ1-1
CDR3aa: CASSESGAVNTEAFF

d_gene: NA
v_gene: TRBV11-1
j_gene: TRBJ2-1
CDR3aa: CASSKNPSGGREQFF

d_gene: NA
v_gene: TRBV30
j_gene: TRBJ2-2
CDR3aa: CAWRVRGNTGELFF

d_gene: NA
v_gene: TRBV28
j_gene: TRBJ2-3
CDR3aa: CASSLSINTQYF

d_gene: TRBD1
v_gene: TRBV6-5
j_gene: TRBJ1-1
CDR3aa: CASRTRGVVTEAFF

d_gene: TRBD2
v_gene: TRBV18
j_gene: TRBJ2-3
CDR3aa: CASSPSSGTAGDTQYF

d_gene: NA
v_gene: TRBV6-1
j_gene: TRBJ1-2
CDR3aa: CASSRQVAMADYTF

d_gene: NA
v_gene: TRBV28
j_gene: TRBJ2-1
CDR3aa: CASTGGGSQNEQFF

d_gene: TRBD2
v_gene: TRBV5-1
j_gene: TRBJ2-2
CDR3aa: CASTGTTYTGELFF

d_gene: NA
v_gene: TRBV30
j_gene: TRBJ1-4
CDR3aa: CAWSVSGEKLFF

d_gene: NA
v_gene: TRBV5-6
j_gene: TRBJ1-4
CDR3aa: CASSTHSITNEKLFF

d_gene: NA
v_gene: TRBV7-3
j_gene: TRBJ2-3
CDR3aa: CASSLGGTTDTQYF

d_gene: TRBD1
v_gene: TRBV18
j_gene: TRBJ2-5
CDR3aa: CASSTGTGAFQETQYF